These 8 T cell receptor beta chains originate from one sample sequenced in a study of tumor and adjacent non-tumor tissue in lung cancer. No cell sorting was done before RNA was extracted from the tissue. Three rounds of nested PCR, following a modified ARM-PCR protocol, produced the TCRbeta library. TCRdb re-called the multiplex PCR reads through MiXCR, storing one row per CDR3 protein. The data hold about 110,000 distinct CDR3 sequences, with approximately 87% observed a single time. The specimen was lung tumor tissue. The receptor source for this set is a man in his 70s with non-small cell lung cancer.

The sample holds one count of this clonotype. J is TRBJ2-3 and V is TRBV29-1; no reliable D call. The DNA end is a closer match to TRBJ1-5, so the J assignment may be wrong. CDR1 and CDR2 from the germline V gene are SQVTM and ANQGSEA. The CDR3 has 17 residues. For the CDR3, the DNA is TGCAGCGTGCACGGACTAGTGGGAGGAGGGATCACAGATACGCAGCATTTT. Its protein is CSVHGLVGGGITDTQHF.

The CDR3 protein is CASTKDRGRTGELFF. The DNA for the CDR3 is TGTGCCAGCACCAAAGACAGGGGGCGCACCGGGGAGCTGTTTTTT. The chain joins TRBV2 to TRBJ2-2; 10 positions match TRBD1. CDR1 and CDR2 from the germline V gene are SNHLY and FYNNEI. The J segment lost 4 bases and the V segment lost 7 bases, leaving 6 bases of the junction unmatched. The CDR3 contains 15 residues.

In the case of this clonotype: One junction end does not reproduce the germline sequence, and a read error may be involved. The rearrangement uses TRBV4-3 and TRBJ2-1; the match to TRBD2 covers 8 bases. The CDR3 runs to 20 residues. Germline V gene lookup returns CDR1 LGHNA and CDR2 YSLEER. This chain's CDR3 is CTSSQLTTSGTSDVYNEQFF. In DNA, the CDR3 is TGCACCAGCAGCCAACTCACCACTTCCGGGACTAGTGACGTCTACAATGAGCAGTTCTTC.

The gene calls are TRBV12-3 or TRBV12-4 and TRBJ2-3, with 8 bases identical to TRBD2. CDR3 size: 15 residues. The chain's CDR3 is CACSVLAGGPDTQYF. CDR3 DNA: TGTGCGTGCTCCGTTCTAGCGGGTGGTCCAGATACGCAGTATTTT.

The genes are TRBV4-2 and TRBJ1-6; D is uncertain. Germline V gene data show CDR1 as LGHNA and CDR2 as YNFKEQ. Trimming stripped 3 bases from V and 5 bases from J, with 14 bases between. The CDR3 has 16 amino acids. The DNA for the CDR3 is TGTGCCAGCAGCCAGAGCCGGAACAGACATAATTCACCCCTCCACTTT. Its protein is CASSQSRNRHNSPLHF.

Points on this clonotype: Given the absence of the conserved phenylalanine or tryptophan at the CDR3 end, a read error is likely. The DNA is left out, because the CDR3 cannot be placed on it with certainty; the CDR3 is given as TCRdb lists it. The chain uses TRBV7-9 and TRBJ2-3; the D call of TRBD1 is as the table states it, not checked on the DNA. Germline CDR1 SEHNR, CDR2 FQNEAQ (reference sequence). The CDR3 is 12 residues long, counting both termini. The CDR3 spells CASSTPRDTRYL.

V is TRBV27 and J is TRBJ2-1; TRBD1 aligns across 9 bases. In germline, CDR1 is MNHEY, CDR2 SMNVEV (reference sequence). This CDR3 region has 14 residues. With V trimmed by 3 bases and J by 7 bases, 4 bases remained unmatched. In nucleotides, the CDR3 is TGTGCCAGCAGTTTGCGGGACAGGGATAATGAGCAGTTCTTC. This sequence encodes CASSLRDRDNEQFF.

This clonotype was counted a single time. The germline gene is not matched at one end of the junction; a read error may be the cause. V gene TRBV4-1 combines with J gene TRBJ1-6; 9 nucleotides agree with TRBD1. CDR3 length: 19 amino acids. Germline CDR1 reads MGHRA; CDR2 reads YSYEKL. The CDR3 coding sequence is TGCGCCATCAGCCAAGAGGGACAGGGCCGGGCATCCTATCATTCACCCCTCCACTTT. Protein: CAISQEGQGRASYHSPLHF.